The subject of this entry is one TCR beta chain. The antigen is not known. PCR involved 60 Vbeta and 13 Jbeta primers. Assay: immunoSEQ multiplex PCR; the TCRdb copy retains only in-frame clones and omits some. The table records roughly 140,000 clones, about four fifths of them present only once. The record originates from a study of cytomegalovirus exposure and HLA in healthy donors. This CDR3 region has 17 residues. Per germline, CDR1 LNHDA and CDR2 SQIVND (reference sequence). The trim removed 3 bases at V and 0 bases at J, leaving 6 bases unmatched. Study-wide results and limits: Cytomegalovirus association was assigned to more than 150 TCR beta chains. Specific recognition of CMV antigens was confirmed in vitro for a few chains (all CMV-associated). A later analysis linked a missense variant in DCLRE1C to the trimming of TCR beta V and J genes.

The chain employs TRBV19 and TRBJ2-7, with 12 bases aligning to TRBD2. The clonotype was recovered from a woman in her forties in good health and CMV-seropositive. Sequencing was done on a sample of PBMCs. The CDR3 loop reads CASSMLASGGASYEQYF. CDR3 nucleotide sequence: TGTGCCAGTAGTATGTTGGCTAGCGGGGGGGCCTCCTACGAGCAGTACTTC.